What follows are 16 T cell receptor beta chains derived from one specimen sequenced in a study of blood T cell repertoires in COVID-19. TCRdb's table, derived via immunoSEQ multiplex PCR, lists solely in-frame clones and lacks some. The data hold roughly 460,000 clones, with approximately 90% observed a single time. The sample consisted of peripheral blood. The receptors were sampled from a man aged 18 to 35 with COVID-19, enrolled during active disease.

The rearrangement joins TRBV2 to TRBJ2-5; maybe TRBD2 (5 bases). V was trimmed by 3 bases and J by 3 bases, leaving 17 bases between them. CDR1 SNHLY and CDR2 FYNNEI come from the germline V gene. This CDR3 has 16 amino acids. The CDR3 bases are TGTGCCAGCAGTGAGTACTCGATCCCCGGGGAAGAGACCCAGTACTTC. Protein product: CASSEYSIPGEETQYF. Full variable domain (missing parts from reference TRBV2 and TRBJ2-5): EPEVTQTPSHQVTQMGQEVILRCVPISNHLYFYWYRQILGQKVEFLVSFYNNEISEKSEIFDDQFSVERPDGSNFTLKIRSTKLEDSAMYFCASSEYSIPGEETQYFGPGTRLLVL.

The CDR3 nucleotides are TGTGCCAGCAGTGAAAGGAGGGGTGCTGGAAACACCATATATTTT. Protein product: CASSERRGAGNTIYF. This chain joins TRBV2 and TRBJ1-3, with a tentative D call TRBD1 (5 bases). V lost 2 bases to trimming and J lost 2 bases, with 10 bases between them. Germline V gene data show CDR1 as SNHLY and CDR2 as FYNNEI. CDR3 length: 15 amino acids.

This sequence joins TRBV7-9 and TRBJ2-5; D possibly corresponds to TRBD2 (5 bases). The V gene lost 1 base and the J gene lost 7 bases, with 19 bases spanning the gap. The CDR3 runs to 16 residues. From germline, CDR1 is SEHNR and CDR2 FQNEAQ (reference sequence). DNA for the CDR3: TGTGCCAGCAGCTTAGAGTATCGGACTGCCCACGGGACCCAGTACTTC. It translates to CASSLEYRTAHGTQYF.

The V gene is TRBV7-2, the J gene TRBJ2-7; tentatively, D is TRBD1 (6 bases). From germline, CDR1 is SGHTA and CDR2 FQGNSA. The CDR3 sequence is 16 residues long. V lost 5 bases and J 0 bases, leaving 17 bases between the germline ends. The CDR3 sequence: CASSNTGTWSSYEQYF. The DNA of the CDR3 is TGTGCCAGCAGCAACACCGGGACATGGAGCTCCTACGAGCAGTACTTC.

This chain uses TRBV7-9 with TRBJ1-1; TRBD1 is a possible D gene (5 bases). The CDR3 contains 12 residues. In germline, CDR1 is SEHNR, CDR2 FQNEAQ (reference sequence). V lost 5 bases and J lost 8, with 12 bases in between. The chain's CDR3 is CASSPGTVEAFF. CDR3 nucleotide sequence: TGTGCCAGCAGCCCCGGGACTGTCGAAGCTTTCTTT.

The table lists this clone with a count of one. The chain recombines TRBV7-2 with TRBJ2-7; TRBD1 agrees at 8 bases. Germline V lookup: CDR1 SGHTA, CDR2 FQGNSA. The CDR3 spans 14 residues. With V trimmed by 3 bases and J by 4 bases, 5 bases remained unmatched. The CDR3 protein is CASSFSQGAYEQYF. Here the CDR3 DNA reads TGTGCCAGCAGCTTCTCCCAGGGGGCTTACGAGCAGTACTTC.

This chain connects TRBV27 to TRBJ2-7; the match to TRBD2 covers 14 bases. This CDR3 is built from 17 residues. V gave up 6 bases and J gave up 7 bases; unmatched junction bases: 14. Germline V gene lookup returns CDR1 MNHEY and CDR2 SMNVEV (reference sequence). The CDR3 sequence is CASRQLAGTSGSREQYF. The CDR3 DNA follows: TGTGCCAGCAGACAACTCGCAGGGACTAGCGGGAGTAGGGAGCAGTACTTC.

The chain is built from TRBV21-1 and TRBJ2-7; TRBD2 reflects the table's D call only, with no check against the DNA. TRBV21-1 is described as a pseudogene. This CDR3 is built from 15 residues. The CDR3 reads CATSSSGRGAYEQYF. The CDR3 DNA follows: TGTGCCACCTCCTCTAGCGGGAGGGGCGCCTACGAGCAGTACTTC.

Concerning this clone: This sample also contains other DNA sequences that code for the same CDR3. The CDR3 loop reads CASSLGAGYNEQFF. CDR3 coding DNA: TGTGCCAGCAGCTTAGGAGCGGGATACAATGAGCAGTTCTTC. The V and J genes are TRBV5-6 and TRBJ2-1; 7 bases line up with TRBD2. The CDR3 sequence is 14 residues long. Looked up from germline, CDR1 is SGHDT and CDR2 is YYEEEE. With 2 bases clipped from V and 4 bases from J, the junction kept 3 bases outside the gene matches.

The gene calls are TRBV5-4 and TRBJ2-3, with 12 nucleotides matching TRBD2. V lost 6 bases to trimming and J lost 5 bases; unmatched junction nucleotides: 7. CDR1 and CDR2 (germline): SGHNT, YYREEE (reference sequence). There are 15 residues in the CDR3. CDR3 sequence reads: CASTTASGGVDTQYF. For the CDR3, the DNA is TGTGCCAGCACCACGGCTAGCGGGGGGGTAGATACGCAGTATTTT. The whole variable domain, filled in from reference TRBV5-4 and TRBJ2-3, reads ETGVTQSPTHLIKTRGQQVTLRCSSQSGHNTVSWYQQALGQGPQFIFQYYREEENGRGNFPPRFSGLQFPNYSSELNVNALELDDSALYLCASTTASGGVDTQYFGPGTRLTVL.

This chain links TRBV30 with TRBJ1-5; TRBD1 aligns across 7 bases. The CDR3 is 15 amino acids. Germline CDR1 reads GTSNPN; CDR2 reads SVGIG (reference sequence). With V trimmed by 0 bases and J by 1 base, 3 bases remained unmatched. The CDR3 spells CAWSVGTESNQPQHF. In DNA, the CDR3 is TGTGCCTGGAGTGTAGGGACAGAAAGCAATCAGCCCCAGCATTTT.

This clone has a handful of counts. This CDR3 reads CASSRTVKLFF. In DNA form, the CDR3 reads TGTGCCAGCAGCAGGACAGTAAAACTGTTTTTT. This sequence joins TRBV5-8 and TRBJ1-4, with D possibly TRBD1 on 6 matching bases. CDR1 is SGHTS, CDR2 YDEGEE, per germline. The V and J ends lost 4 bases and 10 bases respectively, with 8 bases between them. CDR3 size: 11 residues. Full variable domain (outside the CDR3, taken from reference TRBV5-8 and TRBJ1-4): EAGVTQSPTHLIKTRGQQATLRCSPISGHTSVYWYQQALGLGLQFLLWYDEGEERNRGNFPPRFSGRQFPNYSSELNVNALELEDSALYLCASSRTVKLFFGSGTQLSVL.

This chain uses TRBV9 with TRBJ2-1, with 8 bases that match TRBD2. The CDR3 consists of 15 residues. CDR1 is SGDLS, CDR2 YYNGEE, per germline. V was clipped by 4 bases and J by 2 bases; unmatched bases: 5. The CDR3 DNA sequence: TGTGCCAGCAGCCGAGATAGCGGGGCCTACAATGAGCAGTTCTTC. This sequence encodes CASSRDSGAYNEQFF.

The chain couples TRBV9 to TRBJ2-2, with 10 bases lining up with TRBD1. Germline CDR1 and CDR2: SGDLS and YYNGEE. The V gene end was trimmed by 2 bases and the J gene end by 3 bases; junction bases not matched to a gene: 4. The CDR3 length is 16 residues. The DNA of the CDR3 is TGTGCCAGCAGCGTTTGGACAGGGGGGCACACCGGGGAGCTGTTTTTT. Protein: CASSVWTGGHTGELFF. The full variable domain, rest sourced from reference TRBV9 and TRBJ2-2, is DSGVTQTPKHLITATGQRVTLRCSPRSGDLSVYWYQQSLDQGLQFLIQYYNGEERAKGNILERFSAQQFPDLHSELNLSSLELGDSALYFCASSVWTGGHTGELFFGEGSRLTVL.

The chain employs TRBV18 and TRBJ1-5; possible D gene TRBD1, 6 bases. The germline V gene encodes CDR1 KGHSH and CDR2 LQKENI. V was cut by 6 bases and J by 2 bases, with 14 bases left in between. The length of the CDR3 is 15 residues. The CDR3 nucleotides are TGTGCCAGCTCCCCCCAGGGGAGTGGCAATCAGCCCCAGCATTTT. The encoded protein is CASSPQGSGNQPQHF.

The CDR3 nucleotides are TGTGCCAGTAGGATGGGACTCAATGAGCAGTTCTTC. Encoded protein: CASRMGLNEQFF. The genes are TRBV19 and TRBJ2-1; D might be TRBD2 (6 bases). The CDR3 length is 12 residues. V gave up 6 bases and J gave up 6 bases, with 9 bases separating them. Germline-derived CDR1 and CDR2 are LNHDA and SQIVND (reference sequence).